This record looks at one TCR beta chain sequence and its context. As yet, its antigen is unknown. Germline and junction disagree at one end, which may indicate a read error. This CDR3 is 16 amino acids long. Germline V lookup: CDR1 MNHEY, CDR2 SVGAGI. These data belong to a study of identical twins. General study points: Insertions ran lower in abundant cord blood beta clonotypes, though not in memory repertoires.

TCRdb analysed the 5' RACE reads with MiXCR anew, one entry per CDR3 protein. The sample lists hundreds of thousands of distinct CDR3 sequences; roughly 18% were seen once. The data were also submitted as part of a second study, on T cells expressing NK-cell markers. That investigation notes: According to the study, TCR beta repertoires originated from sorted CD3+CD56+NKG2C+, CD3+CD56+NKG2C- and CD3+CD56-NKG2C+ T cells. One observes that, in several donors, these clonotypes were also the leading ones within the CD3+CD56-NKG2C+ fraction. Unclear, still, was the HCMV specificity of the expanded NKG2C+ T cell clones.

This receptor was taken from a woman aged 18-29 years in good health. This rearrangement joins TRBV6-5 to TRBJ2-5; D is tentatively TRBD1 or TRBD2 (5 bases each). Sequenced input: PBMCs. The chain's CDR3 is CASSYSGTEYRETQYF. The CDR3 DNA reads TGTGCCAGCAGCTACTCCGGGACGGAATACCGTGAGACCCAGTACTTC.